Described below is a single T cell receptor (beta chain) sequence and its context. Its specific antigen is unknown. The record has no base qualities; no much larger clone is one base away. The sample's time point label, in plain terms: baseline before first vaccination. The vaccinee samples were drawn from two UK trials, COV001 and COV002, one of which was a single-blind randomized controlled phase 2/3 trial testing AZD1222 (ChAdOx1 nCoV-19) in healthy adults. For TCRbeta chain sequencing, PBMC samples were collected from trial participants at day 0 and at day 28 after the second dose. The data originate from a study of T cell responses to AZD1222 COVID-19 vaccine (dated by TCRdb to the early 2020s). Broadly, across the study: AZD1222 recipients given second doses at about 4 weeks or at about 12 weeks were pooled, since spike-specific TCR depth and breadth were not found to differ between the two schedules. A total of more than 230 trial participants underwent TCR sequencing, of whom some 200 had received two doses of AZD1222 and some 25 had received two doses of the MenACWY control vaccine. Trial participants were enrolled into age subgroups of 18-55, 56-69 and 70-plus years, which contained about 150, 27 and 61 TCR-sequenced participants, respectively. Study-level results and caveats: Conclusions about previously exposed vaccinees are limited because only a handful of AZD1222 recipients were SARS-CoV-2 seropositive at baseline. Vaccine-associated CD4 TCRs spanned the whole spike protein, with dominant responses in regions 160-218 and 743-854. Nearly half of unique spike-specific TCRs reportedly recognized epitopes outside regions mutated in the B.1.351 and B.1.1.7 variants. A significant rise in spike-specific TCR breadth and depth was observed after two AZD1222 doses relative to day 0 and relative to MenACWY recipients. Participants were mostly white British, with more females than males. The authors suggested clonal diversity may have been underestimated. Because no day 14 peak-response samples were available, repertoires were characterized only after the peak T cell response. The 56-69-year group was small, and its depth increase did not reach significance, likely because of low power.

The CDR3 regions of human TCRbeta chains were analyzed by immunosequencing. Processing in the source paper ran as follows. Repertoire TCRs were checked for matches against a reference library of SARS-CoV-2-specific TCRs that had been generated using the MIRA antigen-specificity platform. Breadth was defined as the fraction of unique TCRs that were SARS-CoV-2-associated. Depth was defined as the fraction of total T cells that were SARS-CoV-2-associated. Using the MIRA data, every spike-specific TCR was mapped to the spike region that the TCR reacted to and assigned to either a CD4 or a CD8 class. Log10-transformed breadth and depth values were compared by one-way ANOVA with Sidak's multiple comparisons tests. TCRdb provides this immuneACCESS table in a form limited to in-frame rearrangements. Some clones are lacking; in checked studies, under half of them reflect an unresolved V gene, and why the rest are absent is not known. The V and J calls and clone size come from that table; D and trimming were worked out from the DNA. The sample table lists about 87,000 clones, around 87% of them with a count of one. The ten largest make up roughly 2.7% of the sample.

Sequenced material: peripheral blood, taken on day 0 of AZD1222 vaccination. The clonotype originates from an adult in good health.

The DNA sequence is given as TGTGCCAGCAGTTCTAGCGAGTCCTACGAGCAGTACTTC. Its protein is CASSSSESYEQYF. The V gene is TRBV6-5 and the J gene is TRBJ2-7; the D region possibly corresponds to TRBD2 (6 bases align). From the germline V gene, CDR1 is MNHEY and CDR2 is SVGAGI. V was cut back by 4 bases and J by 1 base, leaving a gap of 8 bases between them. The CDR3 sequence holds 13 residues, the cysteine and phenylalanine included. CDR3 DNA only is kept here, 39 bases in frame from base 1.